This entry lists 28 T cell receptor beta chains sequenced from one sample in a study of shared clonotypes between healthy human individuals. Method: immunoSEQ multiplex PCR; TCRdb's copy keeps in-frame clones and lacks some. The data contain about 2 million clones, approximately 94% of them singletons. CD8 cells classed as naive were CD45RO-negative and positively selected for CCR7, excluding terminally differentiated effector memory CD45RA+ cells. The sequenced material came from naive CD8+ T cells sorted from blood. The receptors shown here come from a man between 18 and 29 years old in good health.

The chain combines TRBV5-1 with TRBJ2-3, with D uncertain. The CDR3 consists of 11 residues. V was cut by 4 bases and J by 8 bases, with 8 bases left in between. Germline values: CDR1 SGHRS, CDR2 YFSETQ. The CDR3 sequence is CASSIIGTQYF. DNA for the CDR3: TGCGCCAGCAGCATCATTGGTACGCAGTATTTT.

The rearrangement uses TRBV13 and TRBJ2-7; D is ambiguous. In germline, CDR1 is PRHDT, CDR2 FYEKMQ (reference sequence). The length of the CDR3 is 15 residues. V lost 6 bases, J lost 0 bases, and 15 bases lay in between. The CDR3 loop is CASSSTLGSSYEQYF. In nucleotides, the CDR3 is TGTGCCAGCAGTTCAACGCTGGGAAGCTCCTACGAGCAGTACTTC.

About this clone: This sample includes further DNA sequences coding for the same CDR3. The chain carries TRBV4-1 and TRBJ2-7; D is unresolved. V gave up 1 base and J gave up 3 bases, with 7 bases separating them. The CDR3 spans 13 residues. The germline V gene has CDR1 MGHRA and CDR2 YSYEKL. The CDR3: CASSQGLSYEQYF. CDR3 nucleotides: TGCGCCAGCAGCCAAGGTTTAAGCTACGAGCAGTACTTC.

This chain joins TRBV4-2 and TRBJ2-7; D tentatively fits TRBD1 or TRBD2 (5 bases each). The CDR3 loop spans 14 amino acids. Germline V gene lookup returns CDR1 LGHNA and CDR2 YNFKEQ. Trimming shortened V by 4 bases and J by 2 bases, and 12 bases separated the two germline ends. As DNA, the CDR3 is TGTGCCAGCAGCCCGGGACGGCTAGCCTACGAGCAGTACTTC. It yields the protein CASSPGRLAYEQYF.

This chain connects TRBV2 to TRBJ2-7; TRBD2 might be the D (6 bases). Germline CDR1 reads SNHLY; CDR2 reads FYNNEI. The V end was cut by 3 bases, the J end by 5 bases, with 17 bases between. The CDR3 runs to 15 residues. Written as DNA, the CDR3 is TGTGCCAGCAGTGACGAGGACTGGCGGGGCGACGAGCAGTACTTC. This sequence encodes CASSDEDWRGDEQYF.

J is TRBJ2-2 and V is TRBV14; possibly TRBD2 for D (6 bases). CDR1 is SGHDN, CDR2 FVKESK, per germline. This CDR3 region has 13 residues. With 4 bases removed from V and 6 bases from J, the gap between germline ends came to 9 bases. In nucleotides, the CDR3 is TGTGCCAGCAGCCCCGGGAGCCCCGGGGAGCTGTTTTTT. It codes for CASSPGSPGELFF.

V and J are TRBV14 and TRBJ1-2, with TRBD1 as a possible D gene (6 bases). This CDR3 comprises 15 residues. Germline values: CDR1 SGHDN, CDR2 FVKESK. V was clipped by 0 bases and J by 5 bases, with 13 bases between them. The DNA for the CDR3 is TGTGCCAGCAGCCAAGATTTACAGGGAGCATATGGCTACACCTTC. Amino acid sequence: CASSQDLQGAYGYTF.

This clone turned up a few times. The V gene is TRBV6-5, the J gene TRBJ1-1, with D unresolved. The CDR3 is made up of 11 amino acids. Trimming left V 7 bases short and J 2 bases short, with 5 bases between. CDR1 is MNHEY, CDR2 SVGAGI, per germline. CDR3 DNA sequence: TGTGCCAGCATTATAAACACTGAAGCTTTCTTT. Translating it yields CASIINTEAFF.

The CDR3 region is CASSSHFDRGDEKLFF. The CDR3 DNA reads TGTGCCAGCAGTTCGCACTTCGACAGGGGTGATGAAAAACTGTTTTTT. The chain recombines TRBV27 with TRBJ1-4; 8 bases match TRBD1. The CDR3 is 16 residues long. The germline V gene encodes CDR1 MNHEY and CDR2 SMNVEV (reference sequence). V was pared by 4 bases and J by 6 bases, with 10 bases of the junction left unmatched.

The chain combines TRBV5-5 with TRBJ2-7, with no clear D. Per germline, CDR1 SGHKS and CDR2 YYEKEE (reference sequence). V gave up 0 bases and J gave up 4 bases, with 8 bases separating them. This CDR3 is 13 amino acids long. CDR3 nucleotides: TGTGCCAGCAGCTTGGATGTAGAATACGAGCAGTACTTC. It translates to CASSLDVEYEQYF.

As regards this clone: At the DNA level, this CDR3 is encoded by other sequences in the same sample as well. V gene TRBV9 combines with J gene TRBJ2-1; a weak D match, TRBD2 (5 bases). This CDR3 has 15 amino acids. With 0 bases removed from V and 4 bases from J, the gap between germline ends came to 11 bases. Germline-derived CDR1 and CDR2 are SGDLS and YYNGEE. CDR3 protein: CASSVGAGGYNEQFF. For the CDR3, the DNA is TGTGCCAGCAGCGTAGGGGCGGGCGGATACAATGAGCAGTTCTTC. Filled out from reference TRBV9 and TRBJ2-1, the complete variable domain reads DSGVTQTPKHLITATGQRVTLRCSPRSGDLSVYWYQQSLDQGLQFLIQYYNGEERAKGNILERFSAQQFPDLHSELNLSSLELGDSALYFCASSVGAGGYNEQFFGPGTRLTVL.

The chain carries TRBV9 and TRBJ2-2; no firm D call. The CDR3 sequence is 14 residues long. Germline V gene data show CDR1 as SGDLS and CDR2 as YYNGEE. Trimming shortened V by 6 bases and J by 4 bases, and 13 bases separated the two germline ends. The CDR3 here is CASTDNWGTGELFF. The CDR3 DNA reads as TGTGCCAGCACCGACAATTGGGGCACCGGGGAGCTGTTTTTT.

This rearrangement joins TRBV4-1 to TRBJ2-1; D remains ambiguous. V was trimmed by 0 bases and J by 8 bases, leaving 5 bases between them. The CDR3 is 12 amino acids. Germline CDR1 and CDR2: MGHRA and YSYEKL. The CDR3 DNA is TGCGCCAGCAGCCAAGATCCCGATGAGCAGTTCTTC. Protein sequence: CASSQDPDEQFF.

The rearrangement uses TRBV9 and TRBJ1-5; perhaps TRBD1 as D (5 bases). CDR1 is SGDLS and CDR2 is YYNGEE in the germline V gene. Trimming took 0 bases from V and 10 from J, leaving 14 bases between them. The CDR3 extends over 14 amino acids. The CDR3 loop reads CASSVEGRNSPQHF. CDR3 nucleotides: TGTGCCAGCAGCGTAGAGGGACGGAACTCACCCCAGCATTTT.

The chain is built from TRBV11-2 and TRBJ1-3; TRBD1 aligns across 9 bases. CDR1 is SGHAT and CDR2 is FQNNGV in the germline V gene. The ends lost 0 bases at V and 4 bases at J; junction bases unmatched: 7. The CDR3 has 17 residues. The CDR3 region has the DNA TGTGCCAGCAGCTTAGAGGGGACAGGGTTAACCGGAAACACCATATATTTT. Translating it yields CASSLEGTGLTGNTIYF.

J is TRBJ2-3 and V is TRBV4-3, with 7 bases fitting TRBD2. The V segment lost 0 bases and the J segment 1 base; nucleotides outside the gene matches: 4. Germline V gene lookup returns CDR1 LGHNA and CDR2 YSLEER. The CDR3 is 16 amino acids. The CDR3 coding sequence is TGCGCCAGCAGCCAAGATAGAACTAGCGGCACAGATACGCAGTATTTT. Its protein is CASSQDRTSGTDTQYF.

J is TRBJ2-3 and V is TRBV7-6; D may be TRBD1 or TRBD2 (5 bases each). The CDR3 has 14 amino acids. With 2 bases removed from V and 5 bases from J, the gap between germline ends came to 11 bases. Germline V gene sequence: CDR1 SGHVS, CDR2 FNYEAQ. The CDR3 is CASSLTGRGDTQYF. For the CDR3, the DNA is TGTGCCAGCAGCTTAACGGGACGAGGAGATACGCAGTATTTT.

Turning to this clone: The same CDR3 can be traced to other DNA sequences in this sample. This chain links TRBV20-1 with TRBJ2-3; D might be TRBD2 (5 bases). Per the germline V gene, CDR1 is DFQATT and CDR2 is SNEGSKA (reference sequence). Between the trimmed V and J ends, which lost 5 bases and 5 bases, there was a span of 8 bases. The CDR3 runs 11 residues. The CDR3 here is CSARAVDTQYF. CDR3 sequence (DNA): TGCAGTGCTCGAGCGGTAGATACGCAGTATTTT.

V usage is TRBV13 and J usage is TRBJ2-5, with D unclear. Germline loops: CDR1 PRHDT, CDR2 FYEKMQ (reference sequence). Between the trimmed V and J ends, which lost 1 base and 1 base, there was a span of 13 bases. This CDR3 is built from 16 residues. The CDR3 region has the DNA TGTGCCAGCAGCTTAGTAGGTGGATATTCCCAAGAGACCCAGTACTTC. Protein: CASSLVGGYSQETQYF.

The V and J genes are TRBV9 and TRBJ1-5, with D uncertain. In germline, CDR1 is SGDLS, CDR2 YYNGEE. V was cut by 0 bases and J by 3 bases, with 10 bases left in between. CDR3 size: 15 residues. The CDR3 is CASSVDGGNNQPQHF. CDR3 nucleotide sequence: TGTGCCAGCAGCGTAGATGGAGGTAACAATCAGCCCCAGCATTTT.

The chain joins TRBV6-1 to TRBJ2-2; no definite D call. Germline CDR1 reads MNHNS; CDR2 reads SASEGT. This CDR3 comprises 10 residues. V was trimmed by 6 bases and J by 7 bases, leaving 3 bases between them. DNA of the CDR3: TGTGCCAGCAGAAACGGGGAGCTGTTTTTT. This sequence encodes CASRNGELFF.

This chain joins TRBV4-1 and TRBJ2-7, with TRBD1 matching over 10 bases. V lost 0 bases and J lost 5; bases outside the gene matches: 10. The CDR3 is 17 residues long. The V gene's germline CDR1 is MGHRA and CDR2 YSYEKL. The CDR3 loop reads CASSQETSGQGFNEQYF. The DNA for the CDR3 is TGCGCCAGCAGCCAAGAAACATCGGGACAGGGGTTCAACGAGCAGTACTTC.

J is TRBJ1-6 and V is TRBV19; D is ambiguous. The CDR3 runs to 15 residues. Trimming pared 0 bases from V and 3 bases from J, leaving 6 bases between. Germline V CDR1 and CDR2: LNHDA, SQIVND (reference sequence). CDR3 bases: TGTGCCAGTAGTATAGAGCTTGGCTATAATTCACCCCTCCACTTT. As protein: CASSIELGYNSPLHF.

The chain joins TRBV7-9 to TRBJ2-1; D is uncertain. The V gene lost 1 base and the J gene lost 2 bases, with 12 bases spanning the gap. The CDR3 length is 16 residues. Per germline, CDR1 SEHNR and CDR2 FQNEAQ (reference sequence). The CDR3 sequence: CASSLGAAPTYNEQFF. CDR3 nucleotide sequence: TGTGCCAGCAGCTTAGGGGCCGCACCCACCTACAATGAGCAGTTCTTC.

The chain employs TRBV7-9 and TRBJ2-7; 12 bases align to TRBD2. CDR1 SEHNR and CDR2 FQNEAQ come from the germline V gene (reference sequence). The CDR3 is 17 residues long. Trimming took 4 bases from V and 2 from J; bases not matched to a gene: 9. This CDR3 reads CASSSLATSGRTYEQYF. The CDR3 coding sequence is TGTGCCAGCAGCTCCCTGGCGACTAGCGGGAGAACCTACGAGCAGTACTTC.

V gene TRBV7-8 combines with J gene TRBJ1-5, with a weak D call TRBD1 (5 bases). Trimming stripped 5 bases from V and 4 bases from J, with 15 bases between. CDR3 length: 15 amino acids. The germline gives CDR1 SGHVS, CDR2 FQNEAQ. The CDR3 spells CASSPRGVGNQPQHF. As DNA, the CDR3 is TGTGCCAGCAGCCCCCGGGGGGTTGGTAATCAGCCCCAGCATTTT.

The chain uses TRBV27 and TRBJ2-6; D is unresolved. The CDR3 totals 15 residues. Per the germline V gene, CDR1 is MNHEY and CDR2 is SMNVEV (reference sequence). V lost 5 bases, J lost 4 bases, and 12 bases lay in between. CDR3 nucleotides: TGTGCCAGCAGTCCTATCAAACCCGGGGCCAACGTCCTGACTTTC. Protein: CASSPIKPGANVLTF.

The gene calls are TRBV29-1 and TRBJ2-5; TRBD2 is a possible D gene (7 bases). Trimming shortened V by 6 bases and J by 5 bases, and 19 bases separated the two germline ends. The CDR3 consists of 14 residues. Per the germline V gene, CDR1 is SQVTM and CDR2 is ANQGSEA. The CDR3 loop reads CSVVSIGGEETQYF. The CDR3 DNA sequence: TGCAGCGTCGTTTCCATAGGGGGGGAGGAGACCCAGTACTTC.